One TCR beta chain is described in this entry. Data came from immunoSEQ multiplex PCR; TCRdb stores just in-frame clones and leaves some out. The sample yields 130,000 to 150,000 clones, just under 90% seen once. This entry belongs to a study of blood T cell repertoires in COVID-19. Study information: Both acute and convalescent COVID-19 samples were obtained from the United States, Italy and Spain. Sources were T cells, B-cell-depleted T cells, or PBMCs; the material itself was cDNA or gDNA.

The CDR3 covers 15 residues. Germline V gives CDR1 SGHTA, CDR2 FQGTGA. The ends were cut back, 2 bases at V and 1 base at J, with 11 bases in the middle. The chain is built from TRBV7-3 and TRBJ1-1, with D possibly TRBD1 on 5 matching bases. The TCR comes from a woman aged 40 to 50 with acute or convalescent COVID-19. Sequencing was carried out using peripheral blood. Here the CDR3 reads CASSLFREGNTEAFF. The CDR3 DNA sequence: TGTGCCAGCAGCTTATTCAGGGAGGGGAACACTGAAGCTTTCTTT.